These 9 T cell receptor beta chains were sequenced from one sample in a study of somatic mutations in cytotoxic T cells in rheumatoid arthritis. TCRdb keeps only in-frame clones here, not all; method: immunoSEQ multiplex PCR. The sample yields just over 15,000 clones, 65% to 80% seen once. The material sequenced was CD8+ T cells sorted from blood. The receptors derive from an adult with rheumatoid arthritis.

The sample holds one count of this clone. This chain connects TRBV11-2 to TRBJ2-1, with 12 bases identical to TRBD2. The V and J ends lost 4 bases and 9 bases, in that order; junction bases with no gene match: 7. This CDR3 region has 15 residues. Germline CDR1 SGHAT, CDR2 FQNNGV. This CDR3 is CASSSLAGGPFEQFF. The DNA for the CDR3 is TGTGCCAGCAGCTCTCTAGCGGGAGGGCCCTTTGAGCAGTTCTTC.

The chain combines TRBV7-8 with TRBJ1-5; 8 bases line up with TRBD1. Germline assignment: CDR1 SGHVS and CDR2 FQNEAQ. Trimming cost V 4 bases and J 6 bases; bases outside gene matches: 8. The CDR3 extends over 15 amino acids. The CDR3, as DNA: TGTGCCAGCAGCTATGAACCAGGGGGCATTCAGCCCCAGCATTTT. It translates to CASSYEPGGIQPQHF.

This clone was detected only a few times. The CDR3, as DNA: TGCAGCGTTCGCGAGGGGGCATGGGACACCGGGGAGCTGTTTTTT. Translating it yields CSVREGAWDTGELFF. The chain is built from TRBV29-1 and TRBJ2-2; 7 bases align to TRBD1. The CDR3 runs to 15 residues. Trimming took 5 bases from V and 3 from J; bases not matched to a gene: 9. The germline V gene encodes CDR1 SQVTM and CDR2 ANQGSEA.

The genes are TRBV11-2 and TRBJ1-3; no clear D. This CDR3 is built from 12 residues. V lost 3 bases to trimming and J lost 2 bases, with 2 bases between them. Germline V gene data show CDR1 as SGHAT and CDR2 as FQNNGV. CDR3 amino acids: CASSFTGNTIYF. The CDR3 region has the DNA TGTGCCAGCAGCTTCACTGGAAACACCATATATTTT.

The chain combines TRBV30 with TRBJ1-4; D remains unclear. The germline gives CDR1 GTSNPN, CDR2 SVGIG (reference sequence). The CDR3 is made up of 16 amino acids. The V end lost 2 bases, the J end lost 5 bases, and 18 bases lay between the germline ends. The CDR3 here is CAWSTPSDFYNEKLFF. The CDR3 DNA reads TGTGCCTGGAGTACCCCTTCGGACTTTTACAATGAAAAACTGTTTTTT.

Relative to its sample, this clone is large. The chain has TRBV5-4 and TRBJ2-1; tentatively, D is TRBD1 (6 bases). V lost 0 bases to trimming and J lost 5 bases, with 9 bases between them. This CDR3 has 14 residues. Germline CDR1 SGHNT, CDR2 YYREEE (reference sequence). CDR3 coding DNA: TGTGCCAGCAGCTTGGTGGCAGGGGACAATGAGCAGTTCTTC. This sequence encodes CASSLVAGDNEQFF.

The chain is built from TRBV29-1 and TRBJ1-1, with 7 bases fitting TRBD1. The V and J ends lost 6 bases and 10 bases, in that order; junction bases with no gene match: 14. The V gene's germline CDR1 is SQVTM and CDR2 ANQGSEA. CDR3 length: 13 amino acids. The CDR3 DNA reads TGCAGCGTCCATACCCCCGGGACAGTCGTAGCTTTCTTT. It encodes CSVHTPGTVVAFF.

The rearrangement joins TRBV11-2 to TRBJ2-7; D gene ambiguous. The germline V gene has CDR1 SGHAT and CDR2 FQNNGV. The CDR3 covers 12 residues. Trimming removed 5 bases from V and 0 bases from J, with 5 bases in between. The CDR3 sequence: CASSHISYEQYF. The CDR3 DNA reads TGTGCCAGCAGCCATATCTCCTACGAGCAGTACTTC. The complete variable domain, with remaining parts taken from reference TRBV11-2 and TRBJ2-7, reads EAGVAQSPRYKIIEKRQSVAFWCNPISGHATLYWYQQILGQGPKLLIQFQNNGVVDDSQLPKDRFSAERLKGVDSTLKIQPAKLEDSAVYLCASSHISYEQYFGPGTRLTVT.

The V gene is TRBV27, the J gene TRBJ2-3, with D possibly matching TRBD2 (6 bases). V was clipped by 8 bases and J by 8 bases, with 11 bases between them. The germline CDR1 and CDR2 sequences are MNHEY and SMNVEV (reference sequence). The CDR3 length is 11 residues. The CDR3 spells CASRWGGTQYF. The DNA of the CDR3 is TGTGCCAGCCGTTGGGGAGGTACGCAGTATTTT.